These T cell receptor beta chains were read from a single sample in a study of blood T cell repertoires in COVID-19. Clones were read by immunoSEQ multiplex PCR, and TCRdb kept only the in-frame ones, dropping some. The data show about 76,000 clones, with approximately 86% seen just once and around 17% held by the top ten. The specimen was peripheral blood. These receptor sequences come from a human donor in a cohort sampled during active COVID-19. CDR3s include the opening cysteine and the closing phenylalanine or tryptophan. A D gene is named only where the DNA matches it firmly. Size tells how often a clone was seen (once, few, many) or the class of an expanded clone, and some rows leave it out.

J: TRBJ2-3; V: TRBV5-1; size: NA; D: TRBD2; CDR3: CASSWRTSATDTQYF; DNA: TGCGCCAGCAGCTGGCGGACTAGCGCCACAGATACGCAGTATTTT
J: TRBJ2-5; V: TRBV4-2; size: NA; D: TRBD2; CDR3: CASSPLRGGRSETQYF; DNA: TGTGCCAGCAGCCCCCTACGGGGGGGCCGTTCGGAGACCCAGTACTTC
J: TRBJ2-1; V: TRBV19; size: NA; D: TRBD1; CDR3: CASSTTRGNEQFF; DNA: TGTGCCAGTAGTACCACCAGGGGGAATGAGCAGTTCTTC
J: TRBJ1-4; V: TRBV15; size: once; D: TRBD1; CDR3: CATSRDKGQGAINEKLFF; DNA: TGTGCCACCAGCAGAGATAAAGGACAGGGGGCGATTAATGAAAAACTGTTTTTT
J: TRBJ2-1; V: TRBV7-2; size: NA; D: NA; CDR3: CASSPSIDRLDEQFF; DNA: TGTGCCAGCAGTCCTAGTATAGACAGGCTCGATGAGCAGTTCTTC
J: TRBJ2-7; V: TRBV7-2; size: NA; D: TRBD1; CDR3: CASSLVRQGFYEQYF; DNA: TGTGCCAGCAGCTTAGTAAGACAGGGATTTTACGAGCAGTACTTC
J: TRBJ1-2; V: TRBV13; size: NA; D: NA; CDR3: CASSSGQKANYGYTF; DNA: TGTGCCAGCAGCAGCGGACAGAAAGCTAACTATGGCTACACCTTC
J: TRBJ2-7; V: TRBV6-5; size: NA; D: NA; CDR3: CASSLGGEDYEQYF; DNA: TGTGCCAGCAGTTTGGGGGGAGAGGACTACGAGCAGTACTTC
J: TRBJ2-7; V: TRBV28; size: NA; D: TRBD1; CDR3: CASSSNGQGAYEQYF; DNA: TGTGCCAGCAGTTCAAACGGACAGGGGGCCTACGAGCAGTACTTC
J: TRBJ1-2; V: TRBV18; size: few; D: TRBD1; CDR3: CASSPGQDYGYTF; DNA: TGTGCCAGCTCCCCAGGACAGGACTATGGCTACACCTTC
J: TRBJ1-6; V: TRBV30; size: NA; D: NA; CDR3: CAWSQLRDSPLHF; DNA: TGTGCCTGGAGTCAACTCAGGGATTCACCCCTCCACTTT
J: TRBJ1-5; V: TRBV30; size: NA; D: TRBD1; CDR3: CAWSAGTAFNQPQHF; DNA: TGTGCCTGGAGTGCCGGGACAGCATTCAATCAGCCCCAGCATTTT
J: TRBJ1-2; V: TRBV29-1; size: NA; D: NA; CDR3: CSVELGGVSGYTF; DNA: TGCAGCGTTGAACTCGGAGGGGTGTCTGGCTACACCTTC
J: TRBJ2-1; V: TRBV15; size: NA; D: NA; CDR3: CATSRGGTEYNEQFF; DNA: TGTGCCACCAGCAGAGGGGGGACTGAGTACAATGAGCAGTTCTTC
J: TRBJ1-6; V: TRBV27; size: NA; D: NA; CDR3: CASSLKSSYNSPLHF; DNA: TGTGCCAGCAGTTTAAAGAGCTCCTATAATTCACCCCTCCACTTT
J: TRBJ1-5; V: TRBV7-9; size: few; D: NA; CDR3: CASSSSGSNQPQHF; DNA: TGTGCCAGCAGCTCCAGTGGCAGCAATCAGCCCCAGCATTTT
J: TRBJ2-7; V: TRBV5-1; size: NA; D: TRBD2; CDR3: CASSPTLAGDYEQYF; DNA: TGCGCCAGCAGCCCAACACTAGCGGGAGACTACGAGCAGTACTTC
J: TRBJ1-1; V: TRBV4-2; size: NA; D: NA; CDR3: CASSHSTQNTEAFF; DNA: TGTGCCAGCAGCCACTCTACCCAGAACACTGAAGCTTTCTTT
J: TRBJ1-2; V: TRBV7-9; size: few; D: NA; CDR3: CASSFPEGGYGYTF; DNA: TGTGCCAGCAGCTTCCCAGAGGGAGGGTATGGCTACACCTTC
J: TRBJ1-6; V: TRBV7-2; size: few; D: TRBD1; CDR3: CASSRTGQNSPLHF; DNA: TGTGCCAGCAGCCGGACAGGACAAAATTCACCCCTCCACTTT
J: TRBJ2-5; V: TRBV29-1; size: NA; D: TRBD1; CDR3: CSVASDRQETQYF; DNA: TGCAGCGTTGCCTCGGACAGGCAAGAGACCCAGTACTTC
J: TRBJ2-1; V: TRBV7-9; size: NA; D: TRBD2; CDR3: CASSPPVRLAGSSYNEQFF; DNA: TGTGCCAGCAGCCCACCCGTCCGACTAGCGGGGAGCTCCTACAATGAGCAGTTCTTC
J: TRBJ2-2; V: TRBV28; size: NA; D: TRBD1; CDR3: CASSSFFATGVAGELFF; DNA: TGTGCCAGCAGTTCATTTTTTGCGACAGGGGTGGCCGGGGAGCTGTTTTTT
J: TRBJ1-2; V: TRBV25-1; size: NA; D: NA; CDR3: CASSPRGGHYGYTF; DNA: TGTGCCAGCAGTCCAAGGGGGGGGCACTATGGCTACACCTTC
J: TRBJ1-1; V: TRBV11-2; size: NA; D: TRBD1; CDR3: CASSSDRGLLNTEAFF; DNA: TGTGCCAGCAGCTCGGACAGGGGGCTTCTAAACACTGAAGCTTTCTTT
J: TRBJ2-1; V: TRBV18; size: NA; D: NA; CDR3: CASSPSGLPNEQFF; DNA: TGTGCCAGCTCACCGTCGGGACTCCCCAATGAGCAGTTCTTC
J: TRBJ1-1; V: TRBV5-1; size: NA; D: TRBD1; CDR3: CASSLADRDDTEAFF; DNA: TGCGCCAGCAGCTTGGCGGACAGGGACGACACTGAAGCTTTCTTT
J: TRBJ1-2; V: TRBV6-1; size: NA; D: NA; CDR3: CASSADTYGNTF; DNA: TGTGCCAGCAGTGCTGACACCTATGGCAACACCTTC
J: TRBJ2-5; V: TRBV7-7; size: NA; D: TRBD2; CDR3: CASGRGTSGGETQYF; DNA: TGTGCCAGCGGGCGCGGGACTAGCGGGGGGGAGACCCAGTACTTC
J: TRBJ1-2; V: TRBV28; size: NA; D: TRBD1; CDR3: CASSSGQGYGYTF; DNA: TGTGCCAGCAGTTCCGGACAGGGCTATGGCTACACCTTC